The rows below give T cell receptor beta chains drawn from one sample of a study of blood T cell repertoires in COVID-19. Generated by immunoSEQ multiplex PCR, the TCRdb table keeps only in-frame clones and is missing some. Counted here are some 220,000 clones, roughly 80% occurring once; the ten biggest clones make up roughly 7%. Sequencing input: peripheral blood. Receptors originate from a woman aged 70-85 years with acute or convalescent COVID-19. Each CDR3 is given with its conserved first and last residue. Fields, in order: J gene, V gene, D gene, clone size, CDR3 DNA, CDR3 protein. A D gene is named only where the DNA matches it firmly. The size field is filled for only some rows; it gives once, few, many or a size class.

>TRBJ2-1|TRBV18|.|.
TGTGCCAGCTCACCCCCGTTCGAGGGAGGGGGTGAGCAGTTCTTC
CASSPPFEGGGEQFF
>TRBJ2-1|TRBV2|TRBD2|.
TGTGCCAGCAGTGGACTAGCGGATTACAATGAGCAGTTCTTC
CASSGLADYNEQFF
>TRBJ2-7|TRBV3-1/TRBV3-2|.|few
TGTGCCAGCAGTCAAAAATCCGTCTCCTACGAGCAGTACTTC
CASSQKSVSYEQYF
>TRBJ2-6|TRBV10-3|TRBD1|.
TGTGCCATCTACCCGGGACAGGGGACCCCTAAGGGGGCCAACGTCCTGACTTTC
CAIYPGQGTPKGANVLTF
>TRBJ2-3|TRBV6-2/TRBV6-3|TRBD2|.
TGTGCCAGCAGTTTTTCTAGCGGGACTAGCACAGATACGCAGTATTTT
CASSFSSGTSTDTQYF
>TRBJ1-4|TRBV10-3|TRBD1|once
TGTGCCATCAGCCGAGAAAACACAGGGGGTGAAAAACTGTTTTTT
CAISRENTGGEKLFF
>TRBJ1-1|TRBV14|.|.
TGTGCGTCGAGAGCTAGACTGAACACTGAAGCTTTCTTT
CASRARLNTEAFF
>TRBJ1-2|TRBV6-5|TRBD1|.
TGTGCCAGCAGTTTGGACAGGGGCTATGGCTACACCTTC
CASSLDRGYGYTF
>TRBJ2-1|TRBV18|.|.
TGTGCCAGCTCAGGGACAATGGACAATGAGCAGTTCTTC
CASSGTMDNEQFF
>TRBJ2-3|TRBV7-2|TRBD2|.
TGTGCCAGCAGCTTACAGGCACTAGCGGGGGGGCCGGATACGCAGTATTTT
CASSLQALAGGPDTQYF
>TRBJ1-4|TRBV21-1|.|.
TGTGCCAGCAGCACCCGCACGGGGGTTAAGGAAAAACTGTTTTTT
CASSTRTGVKEKLFF
>TRBJ2-5|TRBV19|.|.
TGTGCCACGACTAGACAAGAGACCCAGTACTTC
CATTRQETQYF
>TRBJ2-1|TRBV10-2|TRBD2|.
TGCGCCAGCCGGGTAGCGGGGGGGCAGGGCAATGAGCAGTTCTTC
CASRVAGGQGNEQFF
>TRBJ2-1|TRBV24-1|.|.
TGTGCCACCAGTGATTTGAAGCCAGACAGGTCCTCCTACAATGAGCAGTTCTTC
CATSDLKPDRSSYNEQFF
>TRBJ1-5|TRBV19|TRBD1|.
TGTGCCAGTAGCAGAGGTGGGACAGGGGGCAATCAGCCCCAGCATTTT
CASSRGGTGGNQPQHF
>TRBJ1-1|TRBV12-3/TRBV12-4|.|.
TGTGCCAGCACCGTACAGGGGAACACTGAAGCTTTCTTT
CASTVQGNTEAFF
>TRBJ1-1|TRBV5-1|TRBD1|few
TGCGCCAGCAGCTTGGCAGGGGGAAGTTTGGACACTGAAGCTTTCTTT
CASSLAGGSLDTEAFF
>TRBJ2-3|TRBV29-1|.|.
TGCAGCGTTGCTGGAGGTAGCACAGATACGCAGTATTTT
CSVAGGSTDTQYF
>TRBJ2-5|TRBV6-2/TRBV6-3|.|once
TGTGCCAGCAGTTCGTACCAAGAGACCCAGTACTTC
CASSSYQETQYF
>TRBJ2-7|TRBV6-6|TRBD1|.
TGTGCCAGCAGTTACGCAAGGACAGGGGCAGGCGAGCAGTACTTC
CASSYARTGAGEQYF
>TRBJ2-1|TRBV6-5|TRBD1|.
TGTGCCAGCAGTTGGGGGACAGGGGGCAATGAGCAGTTCTTC
CASSWGTGGNEQFF
>TRBJ2-7|TRBV6-5|TRBD1|few
TGTGCCAGCAGTTACTCGGCAGGGGGCGAGCAGTACTTC
CASSYSAGGEQYF
>TRBJ2-1|TRBV5-1|TRBD1|once
TGCGCCAGCAGCTTGAGGGGGCAAGGTGAGCAGTTCTTC
CASSLRGQGEQFF
>TRBJ2-5|TRBV10-2|TRBD2|.
TGCGCCAGCAGTGAGTTAGCGGGGGGCCGAGAGACCCAGTACTTC
CASSELAGGRETQYF
>TRBJ2-5|TRBV19|TRBD2|.
TGTGCCAGTAGTCGGCTAGCGGGGGGGCCTGAGACCCAGTACTTC
CASSRLAGGPETQYF
>TRBJ2-5|TRBV10-3|TRBD2|once
TGTGCCATCAGCTCCACGGGACTAGAGAGAGAGACCCAGTACTTC
CAISSTGLERETQYF
>TRBJ2-2|TRBV2|TRBD1|.
TGTGCCAGCAGTGTGGGACAGGGGTACACCGGGGAGCTGTTTTTT
CASSVGQGYTGELFF
>TRBJ2-3|TRBV13|.|.
TGTGCCAGCAGCTTAGTTAGCCCTCCTACGGGGGACCTCACAGATACGCAGTATTTT
CASSLVSPPTGDLTDTQYF
>TRBJ2-5|TRBV19|.|.
TGTGCCAGTAGCCAAACAGGCTCCAAAGAGACCCAGTACTTC
CASSQTGSKETQYF
>TRBJ1-5|TRBV2|.|.
TGTGCCAGCAGTGAAGGAGGAGGGGGCAATCAGCCCCAGCATTTT
CASSEGGGGNQPQHF
>TRBJ2-6|TRBV6-5|.|.
TGTGCCAGCAGGGACAGCTCTGGGGCCAACGTCCTGACTTTC
CASRDSSGANVLTF
>TRBJ2-6|TRBV9|TRBD2|.
TGTGCCAGCAGCTCAAGCGGGGGGCCCTCAGGGGCCAACGTCCTGACTTTC
CASSSSGGPSGANVLTF
>TRBJ1-1|TRBV14|.|.
TGTGCCAGCAGCCAAGAGGGGGACTGGACTGAAGCTTTCTTT
CASSQEGDWTEAFF
>TRBJ2-1|TRBV7-8|.|.
TGTGCCAGCAGCCTCTCACAGGGAAATGAGCAGTTCTTC
CASSLSQGNEQFF
>TRBJ1-1|TRBV3-1/TRBV3-2|TRBD1|.
TGTGCCAGCAGCCAAGAGTACAGGGGGGCGAACACTGAAGCTTTCTTT
CASSQEYRGANTEAFF
>TRBJ2-1|TRBV5-1|.|.
TGCGCCAGCAGCCCTGGCGGGGGCGGGGGACCCAATGAGCAGTTCTTC
CASSPGGGGGPNEQFF
>TRBJ1-6|TRBV3-1/TRBV3-2|TRBD1|.
TGTGCCAGCAGCCCCCCCGGACAGGGGCGGACACCCCTCCACTTT
CASSPPGQGRTPLHF
>TRBJ2-5|TRBV5-8|TRBD2|.
TGTGCCAGCAGCCCGCGGTTGGGGAAGCTAGCGGGAGATGGGGAGACCCAGTACTTC
CASSPRLGKLAGDGETQYF
>TRBJ2-2|TRBV18|.|.
TGTGCCAGCTCACCGAAACGGGAGCTGGGGGAGCTGTTTTTT
CASSPKRELGELFF
>TRBJ1-5|TRBV28|.|.
TGTGCCAGCAGTTTAGGAGGCAGCTGGGGCAATCAGCCCCAGCATTTT
CASSLGGSWGNQPQHF
>TRBJ2-1|TRBV12-5|TRBD2|.
TGTGCTAGTGGTCGCAGCGGGGGGGACAATGAGCAGTTCTTC
CASGRSGGDNEQFF
>TRBJ2-2|TRBV11-3|TRBD2|.
TGTGCCAGCAGCTTTAGCGGGGGGGCGAACACCGGGGAGCTGTTTTTT
CASSFSGGANTGELFF
>TRBJ2-1|TRBV5-1|TRBD2|.
TGCGCCAGCAGCTACCGCCCCGGCGCGGGGGGCCGGGGCGATGAGCAGTTCTTC
CASSYRPGAGGRGDEQFF
>TRBJ1-2|TRBV6-5|TRBD1|.
TGTGCCAGCAGTCAACAACAGGGGTCCCGGGGCTACACCTTC
CASSQQQGSRGYTF
>TRBJ2-2|TRBV19|TRBD2|.
TGTGCCAGTAGTATTAGGCGGGGGATGTTGGCCGGGGAGCTGTTTTTT
CASSIRRGMLAGELFF
>TRBJ2-3|TRBV10-3|TRBD2|.
TGTGCCACCTCTAGCGGTCTGACGCAGTATTTT
CATSSGLTQYF
>TRBJ2-1|TRBV6-2/TRBV6-3|TRBD2|.
TGTGCCAGCAGTTTAGGGACTAGCGGTAACAATGAGCAGTTCTTC
CASSLGTSGNNEQFF
>TRBJ2-2|TRBV13|TRBD2|.
TGTGCCAGCAGCTCTACCGCGCGGGGGAGCGGGGAGCTGTTTTTT
CASSSTARGSGELFF
>TRBJ2-7|TRBV3-1/TRBV3-2|.|.
TGTGCCAGCAGCCAAGTGATAAGGGGTGACGAGCAGTACTTC
CASSQVIRGDEQYF
>TRBJ2-7|TRBV18|TRBD1|.
TGTGCCAGCCAATCTCCGGGGACAGGGGTCTACGAGCAGTACTTC
CASQSPGTGVYEQYF
>TRBJ2-5|TRBV24-1|.|.
TGTGCCACCAGTGATTCCGACTGGAAGAGAGCGGAGACCCAGTACTTC
CATSDSDWKRAETQYF